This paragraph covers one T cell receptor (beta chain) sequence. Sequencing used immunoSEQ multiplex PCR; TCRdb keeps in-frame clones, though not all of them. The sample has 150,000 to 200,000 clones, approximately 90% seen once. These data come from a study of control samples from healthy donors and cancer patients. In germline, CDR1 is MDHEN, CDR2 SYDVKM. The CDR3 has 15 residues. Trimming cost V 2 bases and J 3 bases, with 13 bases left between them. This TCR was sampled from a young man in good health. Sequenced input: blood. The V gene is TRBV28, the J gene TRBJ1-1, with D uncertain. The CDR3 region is CASSLAKEKDTEAFF. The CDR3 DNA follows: TGTGCCAGCAGTTTAGCGAAGGAAAAGGACACTGAAGCTTTCTTT.